This T cell receptor beta chain was sequenced in a study of Ad26.COV2.S vaccination and SARS-CoV-2 variants (dated by TCRdb to the early 2020s). A note on the overall study: Vaccine-arm donors came from COV1001, a multicentre, randomized, double-blind, placebo-controlled phase I-IIa trial of Ad26.COV2.S in healthy adults. Ad26.COV2.S was administered intramuscularly at a dose of 5x10^10 or 1x10^11 viral particles, either as one shot or as two shots given 56 days apart. The specificity and breadth of SARS-CoV-2-reactive T cell receptors after Ad26.COV2.S vaccination were assessed by TCRbeta repertoire sequencing. The TCR-sequenced set comprised about 32 samples: about 19 Ad26.COV2.S vaccine recipients, 5 placebo recipients and 8 SARS-CoV-2 convalescent individuals. Trial participants were randomized into five groups of five: low-dose or high-dose Ad26.COV2.S given once or twice, or placebo on both occasions. Blinding of investigators to trial group allocation was maintained during experiments and outcome assessment.

The immunoSEQ Assay was the method used to sequence TCRbeta CDR3 regions. After extraction, genomic DNA underwent amplification by bias-controlled multiplex PCR, followed by high-throughput sequencing. Per the original workflow: To quantify the absolute abundance of every unique TCRbeta CDR3 region, sequences were collapsed and filtered. Usable DNA was measured by amplifying reference genes present in all nucleated cells, and TCRbeta template counts were normalized to that usable DNA to estimate T cell fraction. Repertoire TCRs were annotated as SARS-CoV-2-specific by exact matching of V gene, CDR3 amino acid sequence and J gene to a known reactive TCR set. MIRA supplied the reference SARS-CoV-2 TCR set, which was filtered for enrichment in COVID-19-positive ImmuneCODE repertoires so that public or cross-reactive TCRs were removed. Using the MIRA antigens, annotated TCRs were further analysed by specific ORF or by position within an ORF. Breadth was defined as the number of annotated unique rearrangements divided by the total number of unique productive rearrangements, and depth was defined as the summed frequency of the annotated unique rearrangements. Group comparisons of TCR breadth used two-sided Wilcoxon rank-sum tests. In TCRdb, the immuneACCESS table is reduced to in-frame sequences with V and J assigned. These tables do not hold every clone; where another copy was compared, an unresolved V gene accounts for under half, and the others remain unexplained. V, J and clone size were drawn from that table, and D and trimming were deduced from the DNA. Recorded for this sample are roughly 380,000 clones; around nine tenths of them occurred a single time. Together, the top ten hold about 3.5% of the sample.

As for this clone: Its specific antigen is unknown. Within one base of it there is no much larger clone, and no base qualities were kept.

Broader findings and caveats from the paper: After vaccination, spike-specific CD8+ and CD4+ T cell responses were reported to show substantial breadth. Compared with placebo recipients, Ad26.COV2.S recipients showed higher spike-specific TCR breadth (P = 0.0014). Comparable non-spike TCR breadth was observed between vaccine and placebo recipients, consistent with only spike being contained in the vaccine. It was noted by the authors that total T cell responses may have been underestimated by the TCR breadth and depth analyses. The study was not powered for comparison of responses between vaccine doses or regimens.

Taken from cysteine to phenylalanine, the CDR3 has 16 residues. Just the 48-base CDR3 DNA is kept, in frame starting at base 1. V loses 5 bases, J loses 3 bases, and the germline ends lie 20 bases apart. Based on the germline V gene (reference sequence), the CDR1 and CDR2 sequences are LNHNV and YYDKDF. Sample treatment or condition, as interpreted from the label and publication: around 19 received Ad26.COV2.S at low or high dose, single or two shots; several received placebo; per-sample allocation not given. Repertoires of vaccine and placebo recipients were sequenced from samples collected on day 63 after the first injection. In Cohort 1b, roughly 25 adults aged 18-55 years were enrolled at a single site in Boston, USA, between 29 July and 7 August 2020. Ad26.COV2.S consisted of a replication-incompetent adenovirus type 26 vector by which a prefusion-stabilized SARS-CoV-2 spike protein from the original Wuhan strain was expressed.

Sample: peripheral blood, taken in a trial of Ad26.COV2.S vaccine versus placebo. The chain links TRBV15 with TRBJ2-7; a weak D assignment points to TRBD1 (5 bases agree). The TCR comes from a person aged 18 to 59 who received the Ad26.COV2.S COVID-19 vaccine or a placebo. The CDR3 is CATSPGWDRGHYEQYF. The DNA reads as follows: TGTGCCACCAGCCCAGGATGGGATCGAGGACACTACGAGCAGTACTTC. Beyond the CDR3, the reference TRBV15 and TRBJ2-7 genes provide the residues; the full variable domain reads: DAMVIQNPRYQVTQFGKPVTLSCSQTLNHNVMYWYQQKSSQAPKLLFHYYDKDFNNEADTPDNFQSRRPNTSFCFLDIRSPGLGDTAMYLCATSPGWDRGHYEQYFGPGTRLTVT.